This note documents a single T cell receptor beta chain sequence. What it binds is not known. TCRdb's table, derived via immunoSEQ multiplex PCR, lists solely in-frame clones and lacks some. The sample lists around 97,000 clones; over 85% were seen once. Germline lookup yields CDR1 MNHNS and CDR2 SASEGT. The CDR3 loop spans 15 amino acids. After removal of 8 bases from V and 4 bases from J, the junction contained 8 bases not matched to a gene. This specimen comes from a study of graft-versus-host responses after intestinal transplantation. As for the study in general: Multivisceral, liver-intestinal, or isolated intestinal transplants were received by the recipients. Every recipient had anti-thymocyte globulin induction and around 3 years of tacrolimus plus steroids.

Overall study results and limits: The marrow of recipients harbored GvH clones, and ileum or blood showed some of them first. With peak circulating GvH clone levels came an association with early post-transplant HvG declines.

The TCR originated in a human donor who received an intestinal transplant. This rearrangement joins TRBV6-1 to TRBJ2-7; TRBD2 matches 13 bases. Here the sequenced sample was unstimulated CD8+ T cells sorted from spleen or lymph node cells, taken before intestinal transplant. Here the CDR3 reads CASLGLAGIEYEQYF. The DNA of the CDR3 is TGTGCCAGCTTGGGACTAGCGGGGATCGAGTACGAGCAGTACTTC.